This T cell receptor beta chain was sequenced in a study of T-cell memory formation after mild COVID-19. TCRdb processed the 5' RACE reads anew with MiXCR; each CDR3 protein has one entry. The sample comprises roughly 50,000 distinct CDR3 sequences, roughly an eighth of which are singletons, and approximately 26% rests with the top ten. The receptor comes from a man aged 18 to 29 who had mild COVID-19 (a few samples of this study predate the infection). Cell type and time point are not known. Sequenced material: PBMCs or a T cell subset sorted from them (not recorded which).

The CDR3 DNA is TGTGCCAGCAGTGGACTAGCGGGGGGAGAGACCCAGTACTTC. Amino acids: CASSGLAGGETQYF. This chain joins TRBV6-1 and TRBJ2-5, with 13 bases lining up with TRBD2. Trimming removed 4 bases from V and 4 bases from J; junction bases left unmatched: 0. The length of the CDR3 is 14 residues. Germline-derived CDR1 and CDR2 are MNHNS and SASEGT.